In its sample, the clone carrying this T cell receptor (beta chain) was seen many times. This entry comes from a study of CD8 T cells in ankylosing spondylitis. TCRdb reprocessed the 5' RACE reads via MiXCR and lists one record per CDR3 protein. Of some 200,000 distinct CDR3 sequences in the sample, roughly 26% were seen once. Germline values: CDR1 SGHTA, CDR2 FQGTGA. V lost 1 base and J lost 7, with 11 bases in between. This CDR3 spans 13 amino acids. The J gene is TRBJ2-7, the V gene TRBV7-3; a weak D match, TRBD2 (6 bases). The sequence came from a male donor with ankylosing spondylitis or in good health (not recorded which). The specimen sequenced was blood, either unsorted or a sorted T cell fraction (not recorded which). The CDR3 sequence: CASSLNTGREQYF. In DNA form, the CDR3 reads TGTGCCAGCAGCTTAAACACGGGGAGGGAGCAGTACTTC.